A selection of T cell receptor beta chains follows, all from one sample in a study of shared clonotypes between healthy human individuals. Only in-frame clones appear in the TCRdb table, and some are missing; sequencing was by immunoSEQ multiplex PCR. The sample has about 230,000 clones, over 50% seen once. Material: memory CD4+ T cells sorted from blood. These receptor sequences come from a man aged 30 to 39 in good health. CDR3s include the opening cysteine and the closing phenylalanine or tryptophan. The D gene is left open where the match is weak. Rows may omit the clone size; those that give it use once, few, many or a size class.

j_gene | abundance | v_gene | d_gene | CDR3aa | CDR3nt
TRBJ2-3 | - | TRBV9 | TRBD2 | CASSDREGRTDTQYF | TGTGCCAGCAGCGACCGGGAGGGGAGGACAGATACGCAGTATTTT
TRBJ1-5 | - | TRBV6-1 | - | CASKEYNQPQHF | TGTGCCAGCAAGGAGTACAATCAGCCCCAGCATTTT
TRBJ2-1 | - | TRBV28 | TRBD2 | CASTPWIGGAEAGDYNEQFF | TGTGCCAGCACCCCTTGGATCGGGGGGGCAGAGGCGGGAGACTACAATGAGCAGTTCTTC
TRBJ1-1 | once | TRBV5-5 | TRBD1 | CASSLGQANEAFF | TGTGCCAGCAGCCTGGGACAGGCAAATGAAGCTTTCTTT
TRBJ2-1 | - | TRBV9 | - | CASSVAGNYNEQFF | TGTGCCAGCAGCGTAGCGGGAAACTACAATGAGCAGTTCTTC
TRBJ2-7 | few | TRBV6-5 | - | CASTSPGSEQYF | TGTGCCAGCACATCCCCGGGGTCCGAGCAGTACTTC
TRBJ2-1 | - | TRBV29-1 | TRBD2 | CSAFTSGGWNEQFF | TGCAGCGCCTTTACTAGCGGGGGTTGGAATGAGCAGTTCTTC
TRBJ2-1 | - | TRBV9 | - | CASSVGKSRRNEQFF | TGTGCCAGCAGCGTCGGAAAGAGTAGGCGGAATGAGCAGTTCTTC
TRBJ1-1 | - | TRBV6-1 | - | CASSEVGITEAFF | TGTGCCAGCAGTGAAGTGGGAATTACTGAAGCTTTCTTT
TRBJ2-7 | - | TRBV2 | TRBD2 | CASRRLAGVGGSEQYF | TGTGCCAGCAGACGACTAGCGGGAGTTGGTGGGTCCGAGCAGTACTTC
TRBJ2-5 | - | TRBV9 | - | CASSVGGQQETQYF | TGTGCCAGCAGCGTGGGTGGACAACAAGAGACCCAGTACTTC
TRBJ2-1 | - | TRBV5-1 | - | CASSTALRSYNEQFF | TGCGCCAGCAGCACAGCACTCCGCTCCTACAATGAGCAGTTCTTC
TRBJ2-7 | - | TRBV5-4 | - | CASSLGQRLDYEQYF | TGTGCCAGCAGCTTGGGACAGAGACTCGACTACGAGCAGTACTTC
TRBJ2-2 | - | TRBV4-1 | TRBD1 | CASSHGGTGGGELFF | TGCGCCAGCAGCCACGGAGGGACAGGTGGGGGGGAGCTGTTTTTT
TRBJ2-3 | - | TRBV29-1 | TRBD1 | CSVVGQGTTDTQYF | TGCAGCGTTGTAGGACAGGGGACGACAGATACGCAGTATTTT
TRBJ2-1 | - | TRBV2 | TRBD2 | CASSVTSGSYNEQFF | TGTGCCAGCAGTGTGACTAGCGGGTCCTACAATGAGCAGTTCTTC
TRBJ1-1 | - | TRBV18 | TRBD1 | CASSPLSGQGFAEAFF | TGTGCCAGCTCACCATTATCGGGACAGGGTTTCGCTGAAGCTTTCTTT
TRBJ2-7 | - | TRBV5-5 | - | CASSLWLGGEQYF | TGTGCCAGCAGCTTATGGTTAGGAGGCGAGCAGTACTTC
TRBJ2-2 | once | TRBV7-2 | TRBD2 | CASSWRGLAGRTGELFF | TGTGCCAGCAGCTGGCGGGGGCTAGCGGGCAGGACCGGGGAGCTGTTTTTT
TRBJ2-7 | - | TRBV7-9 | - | CASSAGSYEQYF | TGTGCCAGCAGCGCAGGGTCATACGAGCAGTACTTC
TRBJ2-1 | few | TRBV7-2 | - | CASSRRGGTEQFF | TGTGCCAGCAGCCGTAGGGGCGGCACTGAGCAGTTCTTC
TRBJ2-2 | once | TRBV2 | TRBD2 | CASSGGGNTGELFF | TGTGCCAGCAGTGGGGGGGGGAACACCGGGGAGCTGTTTTTT
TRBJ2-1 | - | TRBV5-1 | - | CASSFGGIVNNEQFF | TGCGCCAGCAGCTTTGGGGGTATAGTAAACAATGAGCAGTTCTTC
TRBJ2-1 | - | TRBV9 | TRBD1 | CASSVQGDNEQFF | TGTGCCAGCAGCGTACAGGGGGACAATGAGCAGTTCTTC
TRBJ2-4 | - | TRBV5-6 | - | CASSLYLGGAKNIQYF | TGTGCCAGCAGCTTGTATCTCGGGGGAGCCAAAAACATTCAGTACTTC
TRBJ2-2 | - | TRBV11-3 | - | CASSGSLGTGELFF | TGTGCCAGCAGCGGGTCGCTTGGCACCGGGGAGCTGTTTTTT
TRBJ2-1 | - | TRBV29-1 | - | CSVPPGARGGSYNEQFF | TGCAGCGTTCCCCCCGGGGCGCGGGGAGGTTCGTACAATGAGCAGTTCTTC
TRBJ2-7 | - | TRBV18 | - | CASSPPGQPYEQYF | TGTGCCAGCTCACCACCGGGACAACCGTACGAGCAGTACTTC
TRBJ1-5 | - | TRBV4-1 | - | CASSQVPNQPQHF | TGCGCCAGCAGCCAAGTGCCCAATCAGCCCCAGCATTTT
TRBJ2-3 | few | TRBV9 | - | CASSFGGSTDTQYF | TGTGCCAGCAGCTTCGGGGGATCGACAGATACGCAGTATTTT
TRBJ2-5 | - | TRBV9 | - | CASSVSDGRQETQYF | TGTGCCAGCAGCGTGTCTGATGGGAGGCAAGAGACCCAGTACTTC
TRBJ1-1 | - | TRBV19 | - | CASSIFDRFATEAFF | TGTGCCAGTAGTATATTCGACCGCTTCGCCACTGAAGCTTTCTTT
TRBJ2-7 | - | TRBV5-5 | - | CASSLGARIYEQYF | TGTGCCAGCAGCTTGGGGGCCCGGATTTACGAGCAGTACTTC
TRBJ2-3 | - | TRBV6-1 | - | CASSEFGDTQYF | TGTGCCAGCAGTGAATTCGGAGATACGCAGTATTTT
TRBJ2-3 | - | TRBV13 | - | CASSPSSERSTDTQYF | TGTGCCAGCAGCCCATCTAGCGAGAGGAGCACAGATACGCAGTATTTT
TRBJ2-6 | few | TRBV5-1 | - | CASSLSPWQDYNVLTF | TGCGCCAGCAGCTTGTCGCCGTGGCAGGACTACAACGTCCTGACTTTC
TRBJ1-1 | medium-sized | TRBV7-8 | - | CASSEIAGSTEAFF | TGTGCCAGCAGCGAAATCGCGGGGTCCACTGAAGCTTTCTTT
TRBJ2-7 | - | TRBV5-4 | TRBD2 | CASSQEVGTSGTEQYF | TGTGCCAGCAGCCAAGAGGTTGGGACTAGCGGGACCGAGCAGTACTTC
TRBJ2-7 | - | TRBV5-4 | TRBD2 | CASSWGTSGSDEQYF | TGTGCCAGCAGCTGGGGGACTAGCGGGTCTGACGAGCAGTACTTC
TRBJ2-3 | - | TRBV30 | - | CAWSPHPAGTQYF | TGTGCCTGGAGTCCCCATCCGGCGGGTACGCAGTATTTT
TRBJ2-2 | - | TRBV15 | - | CATSRGTSNTGELFF | TGTGCCACCAGCCGCGGGACATCGAACACCGGGGAGCTGTTTTTT
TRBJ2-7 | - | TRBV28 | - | CASSSNRAGQHYEQYF | TGTGCCAGCAGTTCCAACAGGGCTGGGCAACACTACGAGCAGTACTTC
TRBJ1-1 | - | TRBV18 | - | CASSQTQNTEAFF | TGTGCCAGCTCACAAACACAGAACACTGAAGCTTTCTTT